This TCR beta chain was captured by sequencing in a study of CD8 T cells in ankylosing spondylitis. Points from the study as a whole: Clones tied to disease were said to be significantly enriched in matched ankylosing spondylitis synovial fluid. Seven to nine highly homologous variants formed a TCR beta motif that appeared characteristic of ankylosing spondylitis blood. Reactive arthritis synovial fluid and blood were previously reported to contain some motif variants.

The length of the CDR3 is 15 residues. About this clonotype: Antigen unknown. The junction departs from the called germline gene at one end, perhaps through a read error.

Using quantitative 5'-RACE with molecular barcodes, the authors made TCR beta libraries. TCRdb reprocessed the 5' RACE reads with MiXCR, giving one entry per CDR3 protein. The repertoire has 290,000 or so distinct CDR3 sequences, roughly 20% of them found once; the top ten carry about 4%. This chain joins TRBV12-3 or TRBV12-4 and TRBJ2-1; tentative D call: TRBD2 (6 bases). This receptor was taken from a female donor with ankylosing spondylitis or in good health (not recorded which). Sequenced material: blood, either unsorted or a sorted T cell fraction (not recorded which). The CDR3, as DNA: TGTGCCAGCAGTTTCGGGGGAGGACCTTACAAAGAGCAGTTCTTC. Protein product: CASSFGGGPYKEQFF.